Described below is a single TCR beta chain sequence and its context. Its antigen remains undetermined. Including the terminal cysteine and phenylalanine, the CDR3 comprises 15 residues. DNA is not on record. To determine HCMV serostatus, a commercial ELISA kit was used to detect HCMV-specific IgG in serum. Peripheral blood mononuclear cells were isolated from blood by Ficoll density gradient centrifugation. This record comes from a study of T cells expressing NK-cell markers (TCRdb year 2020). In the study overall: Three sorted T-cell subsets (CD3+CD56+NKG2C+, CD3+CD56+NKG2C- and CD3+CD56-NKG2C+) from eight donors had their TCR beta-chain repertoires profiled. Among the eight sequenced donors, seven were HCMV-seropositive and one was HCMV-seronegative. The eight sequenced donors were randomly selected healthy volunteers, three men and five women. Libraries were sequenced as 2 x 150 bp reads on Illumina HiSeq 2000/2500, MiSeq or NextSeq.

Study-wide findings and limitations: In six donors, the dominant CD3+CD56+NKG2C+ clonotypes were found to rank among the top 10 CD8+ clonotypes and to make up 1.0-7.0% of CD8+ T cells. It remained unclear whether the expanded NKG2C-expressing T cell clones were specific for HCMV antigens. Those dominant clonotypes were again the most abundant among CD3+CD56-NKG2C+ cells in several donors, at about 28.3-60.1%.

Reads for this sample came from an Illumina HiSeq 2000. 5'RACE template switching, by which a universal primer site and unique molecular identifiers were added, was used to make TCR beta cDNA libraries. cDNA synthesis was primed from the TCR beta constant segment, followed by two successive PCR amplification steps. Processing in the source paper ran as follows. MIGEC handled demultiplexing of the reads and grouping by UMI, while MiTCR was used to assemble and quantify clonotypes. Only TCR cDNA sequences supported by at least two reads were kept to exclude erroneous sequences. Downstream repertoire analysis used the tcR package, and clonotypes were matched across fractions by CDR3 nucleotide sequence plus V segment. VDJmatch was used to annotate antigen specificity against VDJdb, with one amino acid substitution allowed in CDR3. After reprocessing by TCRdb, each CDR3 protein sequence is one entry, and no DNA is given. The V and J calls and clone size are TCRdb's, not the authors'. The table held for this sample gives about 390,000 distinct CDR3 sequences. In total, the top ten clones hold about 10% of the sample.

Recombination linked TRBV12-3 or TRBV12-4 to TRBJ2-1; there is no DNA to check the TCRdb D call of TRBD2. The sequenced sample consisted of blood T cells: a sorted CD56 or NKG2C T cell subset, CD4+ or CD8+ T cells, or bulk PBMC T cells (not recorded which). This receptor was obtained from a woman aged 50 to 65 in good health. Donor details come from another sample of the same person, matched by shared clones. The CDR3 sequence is CASSFLAGGGKEQFF.